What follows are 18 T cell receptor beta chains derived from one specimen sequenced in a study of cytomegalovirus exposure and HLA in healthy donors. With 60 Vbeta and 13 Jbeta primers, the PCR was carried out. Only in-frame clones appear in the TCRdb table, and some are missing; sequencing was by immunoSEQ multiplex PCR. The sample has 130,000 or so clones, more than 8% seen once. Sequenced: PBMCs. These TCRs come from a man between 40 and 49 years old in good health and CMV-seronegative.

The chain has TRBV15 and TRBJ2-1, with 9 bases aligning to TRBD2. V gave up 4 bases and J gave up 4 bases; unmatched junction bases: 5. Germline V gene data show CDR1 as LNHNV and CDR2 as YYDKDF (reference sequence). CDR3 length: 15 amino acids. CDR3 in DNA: TGTGCCACCAGCAAGAGACTAGCGGATTACAATGAGCAGTTCTTC. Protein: CATSKRLADYNEQFF.

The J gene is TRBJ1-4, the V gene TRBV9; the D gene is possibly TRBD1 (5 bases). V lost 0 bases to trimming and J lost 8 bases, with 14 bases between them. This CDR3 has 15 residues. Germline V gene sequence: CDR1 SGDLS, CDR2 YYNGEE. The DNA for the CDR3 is TGTGCCAGCAGCGTAGGGCAGGGCGGCGGCGAAAAACTGTTTTTT. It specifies CASSVGQGGGEKLFF. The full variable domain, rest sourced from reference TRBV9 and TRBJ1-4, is DSGVTQTPKHLITATGQRVTLRCSPRSGDLSVYWYQQSLDQGLQFLIQYYNGEERAKGNILERFSAQQFPDLHSELNLSSLELGDSALYFCASSVGQGGGEKLFFGSGTQLSVL.

DNA for the CDR3: TGCGCCAGCAGCCAAGATAGAGGGGCTAGCGGGGGAGAGACCCAGTACTTC. Protein product: CASSQDRGASGGETQYF. The genes are TRBV4-1 and TRBJ2-5, with 10 bases lining up with TRBD2. CDR1 is MGHRA, CDR2 YSYEKL, per germline. This CDR3 has 17 residues. With V trimmed by 0 bases and J by 4 bases, 8 bases remained unmatched.

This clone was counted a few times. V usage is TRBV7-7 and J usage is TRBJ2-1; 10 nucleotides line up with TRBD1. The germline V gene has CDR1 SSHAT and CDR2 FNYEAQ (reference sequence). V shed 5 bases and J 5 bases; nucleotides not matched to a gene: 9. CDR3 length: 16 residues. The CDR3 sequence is CASSPHRDRGDNEQFF. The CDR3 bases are TGTGCCAGCAGCCCACACCGGGACAGGGGTGACAATGAGCAGTTCTTC.

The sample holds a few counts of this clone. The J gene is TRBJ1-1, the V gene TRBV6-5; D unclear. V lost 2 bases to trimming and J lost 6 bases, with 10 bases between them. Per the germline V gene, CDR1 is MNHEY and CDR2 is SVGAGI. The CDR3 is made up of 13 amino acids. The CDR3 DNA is TGTGCCAGCAGTTACCGGGTGGAGGCTGAAGCTTTCTTT. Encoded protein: CASSYRVEAEAFF.

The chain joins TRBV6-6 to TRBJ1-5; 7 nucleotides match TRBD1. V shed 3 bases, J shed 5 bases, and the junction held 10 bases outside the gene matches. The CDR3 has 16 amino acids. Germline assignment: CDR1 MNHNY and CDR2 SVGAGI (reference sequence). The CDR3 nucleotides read TGTGCCAGCAGTTATCAAGACAGGGATGGTCATCAGCCCCAGCATTTT. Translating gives CASSYQDRDGHQPQHF.

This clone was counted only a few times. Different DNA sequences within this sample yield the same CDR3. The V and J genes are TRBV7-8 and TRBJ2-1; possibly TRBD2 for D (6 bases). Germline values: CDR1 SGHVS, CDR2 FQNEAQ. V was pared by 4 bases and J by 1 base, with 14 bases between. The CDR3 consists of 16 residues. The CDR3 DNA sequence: TGTGCCAGCAGCTCCCCGGCGGGGCCATCCTACAATGAGCAGTTCTTC. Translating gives CASSSPAGPSYNEQFF.

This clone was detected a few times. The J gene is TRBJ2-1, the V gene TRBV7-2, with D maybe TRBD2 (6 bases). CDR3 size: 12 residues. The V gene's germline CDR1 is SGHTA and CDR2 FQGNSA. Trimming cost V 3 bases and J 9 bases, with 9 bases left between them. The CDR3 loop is CASSFLASEQFF. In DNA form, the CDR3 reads TGTGCCAGCAGCTTCCTAGCGAGTGAGCAGTTCTTC.

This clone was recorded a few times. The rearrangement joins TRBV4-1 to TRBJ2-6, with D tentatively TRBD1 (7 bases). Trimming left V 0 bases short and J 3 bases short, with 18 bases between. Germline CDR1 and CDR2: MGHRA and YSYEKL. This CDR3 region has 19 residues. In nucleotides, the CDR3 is TGCGCCAGCAGCCAAGATCAGGGGGTAGCGGAGTATGGGGCCAACGTCCTGACTTTC. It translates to CASSQDQGVAEYGANVLTF.

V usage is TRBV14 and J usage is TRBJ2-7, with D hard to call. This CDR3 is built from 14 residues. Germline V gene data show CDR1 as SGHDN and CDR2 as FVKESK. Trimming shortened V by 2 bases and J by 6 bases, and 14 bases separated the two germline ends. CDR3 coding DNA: TGTGCCAGCAGCCAATATCCCCTTACGGTCGAGCAGTACTTC. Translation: CASSQYPLTVEQYF.

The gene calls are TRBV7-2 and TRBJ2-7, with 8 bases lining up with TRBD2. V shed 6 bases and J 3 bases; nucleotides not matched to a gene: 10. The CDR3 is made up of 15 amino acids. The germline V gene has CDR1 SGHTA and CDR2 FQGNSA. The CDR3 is CASSQAGAQIYEQYF. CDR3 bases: TGTGCCAGCAGTCAAGCGGGGGCGCAGATCTACGAGCAGTACTTC.

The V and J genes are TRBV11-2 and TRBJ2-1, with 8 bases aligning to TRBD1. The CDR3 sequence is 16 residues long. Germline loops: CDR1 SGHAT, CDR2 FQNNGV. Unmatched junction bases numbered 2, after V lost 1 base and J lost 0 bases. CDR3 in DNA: TGTGCCAGCAGCTTAGGGGACAGGAGCTCCTACAATGAGCAGTTCTTC. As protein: CASSLGDRSSYNEQFF.

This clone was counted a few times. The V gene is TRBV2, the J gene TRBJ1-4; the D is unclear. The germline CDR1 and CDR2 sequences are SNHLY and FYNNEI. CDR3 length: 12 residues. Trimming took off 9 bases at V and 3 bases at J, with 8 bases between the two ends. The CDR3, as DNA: TGTGCCAGTTCGGACTCTAATGAAAAACTGTTTTTT. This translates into CASSDSNEKLFF.

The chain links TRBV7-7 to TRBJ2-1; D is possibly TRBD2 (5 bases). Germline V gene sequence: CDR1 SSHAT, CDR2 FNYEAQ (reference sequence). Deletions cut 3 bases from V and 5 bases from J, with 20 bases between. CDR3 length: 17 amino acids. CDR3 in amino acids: CASSLAVGRASHNEQFF. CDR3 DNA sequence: TGTGCCAGCAGCTTGGCGGTTGGGCGGGCTTCCCACAATGAGCAGTTCTTC.

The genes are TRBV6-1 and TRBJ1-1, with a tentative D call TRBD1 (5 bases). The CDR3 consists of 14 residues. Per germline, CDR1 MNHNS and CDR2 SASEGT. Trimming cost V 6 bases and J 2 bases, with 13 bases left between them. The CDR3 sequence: CASSQQVANTEAFF. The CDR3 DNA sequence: TGTGCCAGCAGCCAACAGGTGGCAAACACTGAAGCTTTCTTT.

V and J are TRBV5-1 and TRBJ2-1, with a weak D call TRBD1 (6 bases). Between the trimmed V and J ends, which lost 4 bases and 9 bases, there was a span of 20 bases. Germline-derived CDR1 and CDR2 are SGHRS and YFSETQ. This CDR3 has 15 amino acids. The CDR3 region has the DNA TGCGCCAGCAGCCCGCTTCTTGCACAGGGAACTGAGCAGTTCTTC. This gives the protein CASSPLLAQGTEQFF. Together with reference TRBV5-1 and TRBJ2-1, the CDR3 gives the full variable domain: KAGVTQTPRYLIKTRGQQVTLSCSPISGHRSVSWYQQTPGQGLQFLFEYFSETQRNKGNFPGRFSGRQFSNSRSEMNVSTLELGDSALYLCASSPLLAQGTEQFFGPGTRLTVL.

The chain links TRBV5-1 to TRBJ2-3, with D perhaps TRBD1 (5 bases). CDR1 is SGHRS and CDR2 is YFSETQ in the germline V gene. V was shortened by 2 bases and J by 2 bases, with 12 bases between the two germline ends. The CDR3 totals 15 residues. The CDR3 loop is CASSFSTAPTDTQYF. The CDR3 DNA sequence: TGCGCCAGCAGCTTCTCGACAGCCCCCACAGATACGCAGTATTTT.

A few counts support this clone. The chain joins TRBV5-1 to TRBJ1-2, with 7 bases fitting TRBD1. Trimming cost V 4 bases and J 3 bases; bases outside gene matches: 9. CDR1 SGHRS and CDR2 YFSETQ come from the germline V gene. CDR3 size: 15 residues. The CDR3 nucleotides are TGCGCCAGCAGCCTTGGACTCGGACAGGACTATGGCTACACCTTC. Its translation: CASSLGLGQDYGYTF.